This T cell receptor (beta chain) was identified during a study of T cell responses to AZD1222 COVID-19 vaccine. Study-wide results and limits: Clonal diversity was possibly underestimated, and white British individuals and females predominated among donors.

This CDR3 is 15 amino acids long. The germline CDR1 and CDR2 sequences are LNHDA and SQIVND (reference sequence). V lost 8 bases and J lost 5, with 16 bases in between. The protocol was immunoSEQ multiplex PCR, while the TCRdb copy is restricted to in-frame clones and leaves out a portion. The sample has some 88,000 clones, approximately 90% seen once. Pooled together were second doses at about 4 or about 12 weeks. To note about this clone: The antigen is not known.

The receptor was isolated from an adult who received the AZD1222 COVID-19 vaccine. J is TRBJ1-6 and V is TRBV19; D is unresolved. Sequencing was performed on peripheral blood, taken 28 days after the second AZD1222 dose. CDR3 sequence: CASLPSGINNSPLHF. The CDR3, as DNA: TGTGCCAGTCTCCCATCCGGGATAAATAATTCACCCCTCCACTTT.